What follows are 24 T cell receptor beta chains derived from one specimen sequenced in a study of blood T cell repertoires in COVID-19. The repertoire was sequenced with immunoSEQ multiplex PCR; TCRdb's copy has only in-frame clones and lacks some. The sample consists of 130,000 to 150,000 clones, 88% of them appearing once. The source material was peripheral blood. The source of these receptors is a human donor in a cohort sampled during active COVID-19.

The J gene is TRBJ2-7, the V gene TRBV6-5, with 9 bases fitting TRBD1. CDR1 is MNHEY and CDR2 is SVGAGI in the germline V gene. The CDR3 length is 15 residues. J gave up 3 bases and V 7 bases, and 10 bases lay outside the gene matches. The CDR3 DNA is TGTGCCAGCAATCACGGGGGGACAGGGAGCTACGAGCAGTACTTC. Translated: CASNHGGTGSYEQYF.

The gene calls are TRBV5-4 and TRBJ1-2; 7 bases fit TRBD1. V shed 2 bases and J 4 bases; nucleotides not matched to a gene: 8. This CDR3 has 15 amino acids. The germline V gene has CDR1 SGHNT and CDR2 YYREEE (reference sequence). The CDR3 protein is CASSFPTRDSYGYTF. CDR3 DNA: TGTGCCAGCAGCTTTCCGACCCGGGACAGCTATGGCTACACCTTC. Together with reference TRBV5-4 and TRBJ1-2, the CDR3 gives the full variable domain: ETGVTQSPTHLIKTRGQQVTLRCSSQSGHNTVSWYQQALGQGPQFIFQYYREEENGRGNFPPRFSGLQFPNYSSELNVNALELDDSALYLCASSFPTRDSYGYTFGSGTRLTVV.

This sequence joins TRBV21-1 and TRBJ2-1; the D call TRBD2 from the table was never checked on the DNA. TRBV21-1 is a recognized pseudogene. The CDR3 sequence is 14 residues long. The CDR3 region is CASAKGTPSNEQFF. The DNA for the CDR3 is TGTGCCAGCGCAAAGGGGACTCCCTCCAATGAGCAGTTCTTC.

The gene calls are TRBV4-1 and TRBJ2-1; 9 nucleotides align to TRBD2. The CDR3 spans 15 residues. In germline, CDR1 is MGHRA, CDR2 YSYEKL. Trimming at V came to 0 bases and at J to 8 bases, leaving 5 bases not matched to a gene. The CDR3 sequence is CASSQDMTSGDEQFF. The CDR3 nucleotides are TGCGCCAGCAGCCAAGATATGACTAGCGGCGATGAGCAGTTCTTC.

The CDR3 DNA follows: TGTGCTACGGAGGCCTCCTCTGGAAACACCATATATTTT. Amino acids: CATEASSGNTIYF. The rearrangement joins TRBV19 to TRBJ1-3; no clear D. This CDR3 has 13 amino acids. Germline CDR1 and CDR2: LNHDA and SQIVND (reference sequence).

This chain links TRBV6-5 with TRBJ1-6, with 8 bases fitting TRBD1. CDR1 and CDR2 from the germline V gene are MNHEY and SVGAGI. V gave up 10 bases and J gave up 7 bases; unmatched junction bases: 12. This CDR3 contains 15 residues. CDR3 in DNA: TGTGCCACCCAAGGACAGGGCCCCTCAAATTCACCCCTCCACTTT. It yields the protein CATQGQGPSNSPLHF.

This clone showed up just once. This chain links TRBV10-3 with TRBJ1-1; TRBD1 might be the D (6 bases). This CDR3 spans 13 amino acids. V lost 7 bases to trimming and J lost 5 bases, with 14 bases between them. CDR1 and CDR2 (germline): ENHRY, SYGVKD. The CDR3, as DNA: TGTGCCATCACGGGGGGGCCGGAGACTGAAGCTTTCTTT. As protein: CAITGGPETEAFF.

The J gene is TRBJ1-2, the V gene TRBV3-1 (or the pseudogene TRBV3-2); no definite D call. CDR1 and CDR2 from the germline V gene are LGHDT and YNNKEL (reference sequence). The V end lost 1 base, the J end lost 7 bases, and 10 bases lay between the germline ends. There are 13 residues in the CDR3. Here the CDR3 reads CASSQGSGSGYTF. CDR3 in DNA: TGTGCCAGCAGCCAAGGGTCTGGCAGTGGCTACACCTTC.

The V and J genes are TRBV5-4 and TRBJ2-1, with 12 bases fitting TRBD2. V dropped 4 bases and J dropped 4; count of bases not matched to a gene: 3. The length of the CDR3 is 15 residues. CDR1 and CDR2 from the germline V gene are SGHNT and YYREEE (reference sequence). CDR3: CASSGGLAGYNEQFF. The CDR3 DNA sequence: TGTGCCAGCAGCGGGGGACTAGCGGGTTACAATGAGCAGTTCTTC. Full variable domain (outside the CDR3, taken from reference TRBV5-4 and TRBJ2-1): ETGVTQSPTHLIKTRGQQVTLRCSSQSGHNTVSWYQQALGQGPQFIFQYYREEENGRGNFPPRFSGLQFPNYSSELNVNALELDDSALYLCASSGGLAGYNEQFFGPGTRLTVL.

The chain joins TRBV11-2 to TRBJ2-1; 7 nucleotides agree with TRBD2. V was pared by 3 bases and J by 2 bases, with 4 bases of the junction left unmatched. The germline V gene encodes CDR1 SGHAT and CDR2 FQNNGV. The CDR3 contains 15 residues. CDR3 amino acids: CASSFGGGPYNEQFF. The CDR3 nucleotides read TGTGCCAGCAGCTTTGGCGGGGGTCCCTACAATGAGCAGTTCTTC.

This sequence joins TRBV5-6 and TRBJ2-3; D gene unclear. The CDR3 length is 14 residues. The V gene lost 0 bases and the J gene lost 5 bases, with 10 bases spanning the gap. CDR1 and CDR2 from the germline V gene are SGHDT and YYEEEE. The chain's CDR3 is CASSLVDFGDTQYF. DNA for the CDR3: TGTGCCAGCAGCTTGGTAGACTTCGGAGATACGCAGTATTTT.

V and J are TRBV14 and TRBJ1-6; D is possibly TRBD1 (5 bases). This CDR3 region has 16 residues. Germline V lookup: CDR1 SGHDN, CDR2 FVKESK. With 1 base removed from V and 13 bases from J, the gap between germline ends came to 20 bases. The chain's CDR3 is CASSQGNPPRATPLHF. CDR3 DNA: TGTGCCAGCAGCCAAGGGAATCCTCCCAGGGCGACGCCCCTCCACTTT.

This sequence joins TRBV6-5 and TRBJ2-7; a weak D match, TRBD1 (6 bases). The germline gives CDR1 MNHEY, CDR2 SVGAGI. The ends were cut back, 6 bases at V and 5 bases at J, with 17 bases in the middle. The CDR3 is 14 amino acids. The CDR3 loop is CASRAGDSRDEQYF. The DNA for the CDR3 is TGTGCCAGCAGGGCAGGGGATTCTCGGGACGAGCAGTACTTC.

This chain links TRBV6-5 with TRBJ1-3, with TRBD1 identical over 9 bases. V lost 0 bases, J lost 2 bases, and 2 bases stayed unmatched. The germline V gene encodes CDR1 MNHEY and CDR2 SVGAGI. The CDR3 spans 16 residues. The CDR3 coding sequence is TGTGCCAGCAGTTACTCAAGGACAGGGGCTGGAAACACCATATATTTT. It yields the protein CASSYSRTGAGNTIYF.

The chain joins TRBV19 to TRBJ1-5; possible D gene TRBD1, 5 bases. CDR3 length: 17 amino acids. Germline lookup yields CDR1 LNHDA and CDR2 SQIVND (reference sequence). The germline V and J ends were trimmed by 5 bases and 4 bases, with 21 bases remaining between them. CDR3 sequence: CASSFNGRSRGNQPQHF. The CDR3 region has the DNA TGTGCCAGTAGTTTCAACGGACGCTCCCGGGGGAATCAGCCCCAGCATTTT.

The chain uses TRBV5-5 and TRBJ1-6; unclear D gene. Trimming cost V 5 bases and J 10 bases, with 19 bases left between them. The CDR3 loop spans 15 amino acids. Germline CDR1 is SGHKS and CDR2 is YYEKEE (reference sequence). CDR3 coding DNA: TGTGCCAGCAGGATACAACACGGGGAGGGCTCACCCCTCCACTTT. This gives the protein CASRIQHGEGSPLHF.

The J gene is TRBJ1-6, the V gene TRBV9, with no clear D. V dropped 0 bases and J dropped 4 bases, with 11 bases sitting between them. The CDR3 runs 16 residues. Germline assignment: CDR1 SGDLS and CDR2 YYNGEE. For the CDR3, the DNA is TGTGCCAGCAGCGTAGCCCCGGAAGCGTATAATTCACCCCTCCACTTT. This translates into CASSVAPEAYNSPLHF.

The CDR3 DNA reads as TGCGCCAGCAGCCCCCGCCGGGGGAGAGAAGCTTTCTTT. Amino acids: CASSPRRGREAFF. This chain connects TRBV4-1 to TRBJ1-1, with D possibly TRBD1 on 5 matching bases. The CDR3 extends over 13 amino acids. Germline CDR1 reads MGHRA; CDR2 reads YSYEKL. Trimming removed 4 bases at V and 8 bases at J, with 14 bases between.

There are a few counts of this clone. CDR3 sequence: CASSSTSGGASEQYF. For the CDR3, the DNA is TGTGCCAGCAGCTCGACTAGCGGGGGGGCCTCCGAGCAGTACTTC. The rearrangement joins TRBV7-2 to TRBJ2-7; 14 positions match TRBD2. The CDR3 is 15 amino acids. CDR1 and CDR2 from the germline V gene are SGHTA and FQGNSA. J gave up 6 bases and V 4 bases, and 5 bases lay outside the gene matches.

The genes are TRBV5-5 and TRBJ1-1; no clear D. The CDR3 extends over 13 amino acids. Trimming stripped 1 base from V and 1 base from J, with 5 bases between. In germline, CDR1 is SGHKS, CDR2 YYEKEE (reference sequence). CDR3 residues: CASSLYKNTEAFF. The CDR3 nucleotides are TGTGCCAGCAGCTTGTACAAGAACACTGAAGCTTTCTTT.

V and J are TRBV28 and TRBJ2-5, with TRBD2 matching over 12 bases. The germline V gene encodes CDR1 MDHEN and CDR2 SYDVKM. Germline trimming cut 6 bases from V and 3 bases from J; bases unmatched to any gene: 5. The CDR3 runs to 15 residues. The CDR3 reads CASSRLAGEEETQYF. Written as DNA, the CDR3 is TGTGCCAGCAGCCGACTAGCGGGAGAGGAAGAGACCCAGTACTTC.

In DNA, the CDR3 is TGTGCCAGCAGTCCACTGGGACAGGGTTTTCCGCCCCAGCATTTT. Protein: CASSPLGQGFPPQHF. The gene calls are TRBV28 and TRBJ1-5, with 9 bases fitting TRBD1. Germline CDR1 is MDHEN and CDR2 is SYDVKM. V shed 5 bases and J 9 bases; nucleotides not matched to a gene: 11. The CDR3 contains 15 residues.

As DNA, the CDR3 is TGTGCCAGCAGTTACAAGGGACTAGCGGAGTACGAGCAGTACTTC. Protein: CASSYKGLAEYEQYF. V usage is TRBV6-5 and J usage is TRBJ2-7; 11 bases line up with TRBD2. Germline trimming cut 2 bases from V and 4 bases from J; bases unmatched to any gene: 4. Germline CDR1 and CDR2: MNHEY and SVGAGI. The CDR3 is 15 residues long.

The genes are TRBV12-3 or TRBV12-4 and TRBJ1-2, with D uncertain. Trimming took 5 bases from V and 5 from J, leaving 12 bases between them. The CDR3 runs 13 residues. The CDR3 sequence: CASSPPGRYGYTF. CDR3 DNA sequence: TGTGCCAGCAGTCCCCCCGGCAGGTATGGCTACACCTTC.